These 26 T cell receptor beta chains came from one sample sequenced in a study of identical twins. TCRdb recomputed calls from the 5' RACE reads with MiXCR, one row per CDR3 protein. The table includes 690,000 or so distinct CDR3 sequences, over 5% detected once. Sample: naive T cells sorted from blood. Receptors originate from a young man in good health.

This clonotype came up many times. The chain has TRBV5-1 and TRBJ2-1; 12 bases agree with TRBD1. The V segment lost 0 bases and the J segment 8 bases; nucleotides outside the gene matches: 9. Per the germline V gene, CDR1 is SGHRS and CDR2 is YFSETQ. This CDR3 region has 17 residues. In nucleotides, the CDR3 is TGCGCCAGCAGCTTGGCTCAGGGACAGGGGGCTGGATATGAGCAGTTCTTC. Amino acid sequence: CASSLAQGQGAGYEQFF.

This clonotype has a count of ten or more. The V and J genes are TRBV6-2 or TRBV6-3 and TRBJ2-1; tentative D call: TRBD2 (6 bases). The V end lost 0 bases, the J end lost 8 bases, and 11 bases lay between the germline ends. Per germline, CDR1 MNHEY and CDR2 SVGEGT. CDR3 length: 14 amino acids. The CDR3 protein is CASSYSEGIDEQFF. DNA of the CDR3: TGTGCCAGCAGTTACTCGGAGGGTATCGATGAGCAGTTCTTC.

V is TRBV24-1 and J is TRBJ1-2, with 7 positions matching TRBD1. This CDR3 comprises 15 residues. Germline V CDR1 and CDR2: KGHDR, SFDVKD. V lost 3 bases and J lost 8; bases outside the gene matches: 11. The CDR3 nucleotides read TGTGCCACCAGTGATCCGGATGACAGGGTAGTGGGCTACACCTTC. Protein product: CATSDPDDRVVGYTF.

This clonotype was observed a few times. The CDR3 here is CASSVGTFSGNTIYF. The CDR3 DNA reads as TGCGCCAGCAGTGTGGGGACCTTCTCTGGAAACACCATATATTTT. This chain joins TRBV10-2 and TRBJ1-3; tentatively, D is TRBD1 (5 bases). V lost 4 bases and J 0 bases, leaving 10 bases between the germline ends. Germline values: CDR1 WSHSY, CDR2 SAAADI. There are 15 residues in the CDR3.

The sample holds many counts of this clonotype. The gene calls are TRBV5-1 and TRBJ2-1, with 8 nucleotides matching TRBD2. Germline lookup yields CDR1 SGHRS and CDR2 YFSETQ. The V gene end was trimmed by 4 bases and the J gene end by 5 bases; junction bases not matched to a gene: 8. The CDR3 spans 15 residues. The CDR3 coding sequence is TGCGCCAGCAGCGTGGGGACTAGAACTGACAATGAGCAGTTCTTC. Translated, it gives CASSVGTRTDNEQFF.

This clonotype was detected ten times or more. The chain employs TRBV20-1 and TRBJ2-3, with D hard to call. The CDR3 loop spans 12 amino acids. V was cut by 5 bases and J by 2 bases, with 8 bases left in between. The V gene's germline CDR1 is DFQATT and CDR2 SNEGSKA (reference sequence). CDR3: CSARYPTDTQYF. The DNA of the CDR3 is TGCAGTGCTCGGTATCCCACAGATACGCAGTATTTT.

V and J are TRBV5-1 and TRBJ2-1; D is possibly TRBD2 (7 bases). Trimming stripped 4 bases from V and 6 bases from J, with 20 bases between. Germline V gene data show CDR1 as SGHRS and CDR2 as YFSETQ. The CDR3 runs to 16 residues. The CDR3 loop reads CASSRARGRSLNEQFF. CDR3 DNA: TGCGCCAGCAGCAGGGCGCGGGGGCGATCCCTCAATGAGCAGTTCTTC.

J is TRBJ2-2 and V is TRBV27; TRBD2 agrees at 8 bases. This CDR3 contains 13 residues. Trimming at V came to 7 bases and at J to 6 bases, leaving 4 bases not matched to a gene. Germline V lookup: CDR1 MNHEY, CDR2 SMNVEV (reference sequence). The CDR3 bases are TGTGCCAGCACGGGACTAGTCTCCGGGGAGCTGTTTTTT. Its protein product is CASTGLVSGELFF.

This clonotype was picked up many times. The V and J genes are TRBV29-1 and TRBJ1-1; D ambiguous. The CDR3 runs to 13 residues. Germline-derived CDR1 and CDR2 are SQVTM and ANQGSEA. V lost 4 bases to trimming and J lost 3 bases, with 12 bases between them. The CDR3 region is CSVVLLGDTEAFF. CDR3 DNA: TGCAGCGTTGTGCTCCTTGGGGACACTGAAGCTTTCTTT.

A few counts support this clonotype. The gene calls are TRBV24-1 and TRBJ2-2; possible D gene TRBD1, 6 bases. Germline V gives CDR1 KGHDR, CDR2 SFDVKD. CDR3 size: 15 residues. The germline V and J ends were trimmed by 4 bases and 6 bases, with 14 bases remaining between them. As DNA, the CDR3 is TGTGCCACCAGTGACAATACAGGGAATGCCGGGGAGCTGTTTTTT. Amino acids: CATSDNTGNAGELFF.

This clonotype was counted ten times or more. The rearrangement joins TRBV5-6 to TRBJ1-4; D is possibly TRBD1 (5 bases). Trimming removed 2 bases from V and 5 bases from J, with 13 bases in between. From germline, CDR1 is SGHDT and CDR2 YYEEEE. The CDR3 is made up of 15 amino acids. The CDR3 DNA follows: TGTGCCAGCAGCTTATCAACAGGCATCAATGAAAAACTGTTTTTT. Translating gives CASSLSTGINEKLFF.

This clonotype has just a few counts. The rearrangement links TRBV12-3 or TRBV12-4 to TRBJ1-5, with D maybe TRBD1 (5 bases). V lost 3 bases, J lost 3 bases, and 12 bases lay in between. There are 15 residues in the CDR3. The DNA of the CDR3 is TGTGCCAGCAGTTTTCGGGGGGTAGACAATCAGCCCCAGCATTTT. This encodes CASSFRGVDNQPQHF.

Of note for this clonotype: One junction end disagrees with the germline gene, perhaps due to a read error. The V call is TRBV4-1, the J call TRBJ2-3, with TRBD1 as a possible D gene (5 bases). The CDR3 contains 13 residues. Germline V CDR1 and CDR2: MGHRA, YSYEKL. CDR3 region: CASSQVVTDTQFF. DNA for the CDR3: TGCGCCAGCAGCCAAGTTGTGACAGATACGCAGTTTTTT.

This clonotype has a count of ten or more. The CDR3 loop is CASSKTGFGVETQYF. The CDR3 DNA reads as TGTGCCAGCAGCAAGACAGGGTTTGGAGTGGAGACCCAGTACTTC. The V and J genes are TRBV28 and TRBJ2-5; 7 positions match TRBD1. Germline-derived CDR1 and CDR2 are MDHEN and SYDVKM. Trimming at V came to 6 bases and at J to 5 bases, leaving 12 bases not matched to a gene. There are 15 residues in the CDR3.

Only a few counts were recorded for this clonotype. J is TRBJ1-1 and V is TRBV29-1; weak D call: TRBD1 (6 bases). This CDR3 spans 13 amino acids. Germline-derived CDR1 and CDR2 are SQVTM and ANQGSEA. Trimming left V 4 bases short and J 4 bases short, with 13 bases between. This CDR3 is CSVGPGTLTEAFF. The CDR3 nucleotides read TGCAGCGTTGGGCCAGGGACACTCACTGAAGCTTTCTTT.

This clonotype was detected ten times or more. The rearrangement joins TRBV5-1 to TRBJ2-3; D unclear. The CDR3 loop spans 13 amino acids. Trimming pared 4 bases from V and 6 bases from J, leaving 12 bases between. The germline CDR1 and CDR2 sequences are SGHRS and YFSETQ. CDR3 in amino acids: CASSRMILDTQYF. The CDR3 bases are TGCGCCAGCAGCCGGATGATCTTGGATACGCAGTATTTT.

This clonotype occurred a few times. This chain uses TRBV20-1 with TRBJ2-5; 9 bases match TRBD2. V lost 2 bases to trimming and J lost 5 bases; unmatched junction nucleotides: 15. Looked up from germline, CDR1 is DFQATT and CDR2 is SNEGSKA (reference sequence). The CDR3 has 17 amino acids. CDR3 DNA: TGCAGTGCTAGACTTCCGGGACTAGCAGCCTACGTGGAGACCCAGTACTTC. This gives the protein CSARLPGLAAYVETQYF.

This rearrangement joins TRBV29-1 to TRBJ2-3; TRBD1 matches at 8 bases. CDR1 is SQVTM, CDR2 ANQGSEA, per germline. The CDR3 sequence is 15 residues long. Losses at the gene ends were 4 bases for V and 3 bases for J; bases not matched to a gene: 9. The CDR3 sequence: CSVVGQANRTDTQYF. The CDR3 region has the DNA TGCAGCGTTGTGGGACAGGCCAACCGGACAGATACGCAGTATTTT.

This clonotype was observed a handful of times. The rearrangement joins TRBV5-1 to TRBJ2-1; D ambiguous. CDR1 is SGHRS and CDR2 is YFSETQ in the germline V gene. Trimming cost V 1 base and J 10 bases, with 18 bases left between them. The CDR3 consists of 15 residues. For the CDR3, the DNA is TGCGCCAGCAGCTTGTCCAGACCCGCGGTGGAGGAGCAGTTCTTC. The encoded protein is CASSLSRPAVEEQFF.

This clonotype was counted at least ten times. The chain combines TRBV29-1 with TRBJ2-7; weak D call: TRBD1 (5 bases). V lost 6 bases to trimming and J lost 0 bases, with 12 bases between them. The germline gives CDR1 SQVTM, CDR2 ANQGSEA. The CDR3 contains 13 residues. This CDR3 reads CSVRQGSSYEQYF. The CDR3 nucleotides read TGCAGCGTCCGTCAGGGAAGCTCCTACGAGCAGTACTTC.

In this sample, this clonotype turned up many times. The rearrangement links TRBV12-3 or TRBV12-4 to TRBJ1-5, with D maybe TRBD1 (6 bases). The CDR3 is made up of 14 amino acids. V was trimmed by 3 bases and J by 6 bases, leaving 12 bases between them. Here the CDR3 DNA reads TGTGCCAGCAGTTTTTACAGGGCGGGTCAGCCCCAGCATTTT. Amino acids: CASSFYRAGQPQHF.

This clonotype was counted ten times or more. The DNA of the CDR3 is TGTGCCAGCAGCTCCGTCGGGGCCCAGTACTTC. Protein: CASSSVGAQYF. This rearrangement joins TRBV5-5 to TRBJ2-5, with D tentatively TRBD2 (5 bases). Germline V gene sequence: CDR1 SGHKS, CDR2 YYEKEE (reference sequence). The V end was cut by 3 bases, the J end by 9 bases, with 9 bases between. The CDR3 is 11 amino acids.

This clonotype was counted between two and nine times. This chain joins TRBV11-1 and TRBJ2-6; the D gene is possibly TRBD2 (5 bases). V shed 3 bases and J shed 0 bases, with 18 bases lying between them. The CDR3 runs to 19 residues. CDR1 and CDR2 from the germline V gene are SGHAT and FQDESV (reference sequence). The CDR3 spells CASSFFQATTRSGANVLTF. The CDR3 region has the DNA TGTGCCAGCAGCTTTTTCCAGGCGACTACCCGCTCTGGGGCCAACGTCCTGACTTTC.

In this sample, this clonotype turned up a few times. V and J are TRBV2 and TRBJ1-3; D unclear. This CDR3 is built from 15 residues. Trimming removed 4 bases from V and 4 bases from J, with 14 bases in between. Germline V gene data show CDR1 as SNHLY and CDR2 as FYNNEI. CDR3 region: CASSVEARLGNTIYF. The CDR3 bases are TGTGCCAGCAGTGTGGAAGCCAGGCTAGGAAACACCATATATTTT.

The chain has TRBV6-1 and TRBJ1-1, with a weak D call TRBD1 (5 bases). Deletions cut 6 bases from V and 8 bases from J, with 16 bases between. This CDR3 has 13 amino acids. CDR1 and CDR2 (germline): MNHNS, SASEGT. The CDR3 DNA is TGTGCCAGCAGCCGTGGGGACGGTCCCGAAGCTTTCTTT. As protein: CASSRGDGPEAFF.

This clonotype was seen a few times. The chain carries TRBV25-1 and TRBJ1-2; 9 bases are a match to TRBD1. CDR3 size: 13 residues. Losses at the gene ends were 6 bases for V and 7 bases for J; bases not matched to a gene: 6. Germline CDR1 MGHDK, CDR2 SYGVNS. DNA for the CDR3: TGTGCCAGCAGCGCCGGGACAGGGTTTGGCTACACCTTC. Amino acids: CASSAGTGFGYTF.